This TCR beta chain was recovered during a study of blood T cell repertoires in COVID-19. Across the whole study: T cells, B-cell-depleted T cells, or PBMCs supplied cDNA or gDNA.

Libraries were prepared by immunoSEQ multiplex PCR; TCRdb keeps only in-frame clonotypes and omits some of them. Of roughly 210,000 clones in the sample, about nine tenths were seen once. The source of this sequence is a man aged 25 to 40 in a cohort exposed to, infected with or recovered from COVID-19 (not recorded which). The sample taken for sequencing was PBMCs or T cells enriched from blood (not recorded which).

CDR3 amino acids: CASSVAPSGSYEQFF. The CDR3 DNA reads as TGTGCCAGCAGCGTAGCTCCCAGCGGGAGCTATGAGCAGTTCTTC. V gene TRBV9 combines with J gene TRBJ2-1; TRBD2 matches at 8 bases. The V segment lost 0 bases and the J segment 8 bases; nucleotides outside the gene matches: 7. The germline V gene has CDR1 SGDLS and CDR2 YYNGEE. CDR3 size: 15 residues.